Below, 2 T cell receptor beta chains from the same sample are listed, as sequenced in a study of identical twins. MiXCR was run by TCRdb on the 5' RACE reads, yielding one entry per CDR3 protein. This table has roughly 350,000 distinct CDR3 sequences, 8.5% to 10% appearing once. Sequenced: naive T cells sorted from blood. The receptors stem from a woman aged 45-60 years in good health.

The chain is built from TRBV20-1 and TRBJ2-3; 13 bases align to TRBD2. The germline CDR1 and CDR2 sequences are DFQATT and SNEGSKA (reference sequence). The CDR3 contains 17 residues. The V segment lost 6 bases and the J segment 0 bases; nucleotides outside the gene matches: 9. DNA of the CDR3: TGCAGTGCCCAGACTAGCGGGAGGCCCCTCAGCACAGATACGCAGTATTTT. The encoded protein is CSAQTSGRPLSTDTQYF.

This clonotype was observed many times. The chain combines TRBV12-3 or TRBV12-4 with TRBJ2-7; D is ambiguous. The V end lost 3 bases, the J end lost 6 bases, and 6 bases lay between the germline ends. This CDR3 is 11 amino acids long. The CDR3 sequence: CASSLGSEQYF. Here the CDR3 DNA reads TGTGCCAGCAGTTTGGGAAGCGAGCAGTACTTC.